Listed here are 3 T cell receptor beta chains from one sample, sequenced in a study of T cells in women clearing cervical HPV infection (dated by TCRdb to between 2017 and 2018). The library was built by means of the immunoSEQ multiplex PCR assay. TCRdb provides this immuneACCESS table in a form limited to in-frame rearrangements. Some clones are lacking; in checked studies, under half of them reflect an unresolved V gene, and why the rest are absent is not known. The table for this sample records roughly 21,000 clones. Around 5.5% of the sample lies in the top ten. The specimen sequenced was blood buffy coat. The receptors here all came from a woman between 18 and 69 years old with a cervical HPV16 infection that either progressed to CIN3+ or cleared (not recorded which).

About this clone: The read ends 3 residues before the CDR3 terminus; that terminus is restored from the germline J gene. The V gene is TRBV28, the J gene TRBJ2-7, with 9 bases that match TRBD1. The CDR3 runs 16 residues. Germline lookup yields CDR1 MDHEN and CDR2 SYDVKM. Trimming removed 6 bases from V and 5 bases from J; junction bases left unmatched: 14. CDR3 loop: CASSNNRDREEDEQYF. The sequenced CDR3 bases are TGTGCCAGCAGCAATAACCGGGACAGGGAAGAAGACGAG.

A note on this clone: The read ends 3 residues early relative to the CDR3; the germline J gene fills the gap. The chain joins TRBV6-1 to TRBJ2-6; D gene uncertain. Germline V gene data show CDR1 as MNHNS and CDR2 as SASEGT. Trimming stripped 4 bases from V and 1 base from J, with 5 bases between. The CDR3 sequence is 14 residues long. CDR3 in amino acids: CASSALSGANVLTF. The CDR3 DNA, read in part, is TGTGCCAGCAGTGCTCTTTCTGGGGCCAACGTC.

Of note for this clone: With the read ending 3 residues before the CDR3 end, the germline J gene is used to fill in that end. This chain uses TRBV6-4 with TRBJ2-1; 10 positions agree with TRBD2. CDR1 is MRHNA, CDR2 SNTAGT, per germline. The CDR3 sequence is 15 residues long. After removal of 4 bases from V and 7 bases from J, the junction contained 7 bases not matched to a gene. Incomplete CDR3 DNA: TGTGCCAGCAGTGGAAAAGCGGGAGGGCTGAATGAG. Residues: CASSGKAGGLNE. The full CDR3 protein is CASSGKAGGLNEQFF.